One and the same sample provided the 13 T cell receptor beta chains below, sequenced in a study of blood T cell repertoires in COVID-19. The method was immunoSEQ multiplex PCR; TCRdb's version includes in-frame clones alone and lacks a portion of them. Counted here are roughly 150,000 clones, approximately 85% occurring once; the ten biggest clones make up under 3%. Sequenced: peripheral blood. These receptors were taken from a man aged 50 to 60 with acute or convalescent COVID-19.

V gene TRBV14 combines with J gene TRBJ2-3; 7 nucleotides agree with TRBD1. Germline lookup yields CDR1 SGHDN and CDR2 FVKESK. V was clipped by 2 bases and J by 0 bases; unmatched bases: 2. This CDR3 spans 15 amino acids. The CDR3 reads CASSQLQGSTDTQYF. CDR3 DNA sequence: TGTGCCAGCAGCCAACTACAGGGGAGCACAGATACGCAGTATTTT.

The rearrangement links TRBV11-2 to TRBJ2-5; 9 bases are shared with TRBD2. This CDR3 contains 16 residues. The trim removed 1 base at V and 5 bases at J, leaving 8 bases unmatched. Germline CDR1 and CDR2: SGHAT and FQNNGV. In DNA, the CDR3 is TGTGCCAGCAGCTTAGGGGTAGCGGGAGTTCGGGAGACCCAGTACTTC. Translated: CASSLGVAGVRETQYF.

The gene calls are TRBV6-5 and TRBJ1-4, with 7 bases fitting TRBD1. This CDR3 is built from 14 residues. Per the germline V gene, CDR1 is MNHEY and CDR2 is SVGAGI. With 6 bases clipped from V and 5 bases from J, the junction kept 6 bases outside the gene matches. CDR3 sequence (DNA): TGTGCCAGCAGCAGGGGGTTTGGGAATGAAAAACTGTTTTTT. Translating it yields CASSRGFGNEKLFF.

The chain has TRBV4-1 and TRBJ2-7, with a weak D call TRBD1 (5 bases). V was shortened by 8 bases and J by 6 bases, with 14 bases between the two germline ends. The CDR3 has 12 amino acids. CDR1 and CDR2 (germline): MGHRA, YSYEKL. The CDR3 region is CASGHTTSEQYF. The DNA for the CDR3 is TGCGCCAGCGGACACACGACAAGCGAGCAGTACTTC.

This chain connects TRBV7-9 to TRBJ2-3; 11 bases are a match to TRBD2. The germline V gene encodes CDR1 SEHNR and CDR2 FQNEAQ (reference sequence). The CDR3 sequence is 16 residues long. Losses at the gene ends were 5 bases for V and 4 bases for J; bases not matched to a gene: 8. CDR3 residues: CASSLQLAGVSDTQYF. The CDR3 DNA follows: TGTGCCAGCAGCCTCCAACTAGCGGGAGTCTCAGATACGCAGTATTTT.

The rearrangement joins TRBV5-4 to TRBJ2-7; 9 bases line up with TRBD1. J lost 3 bases, V lost 4 bases, and 11 bases had no gene match. The CDR3 totals 16 residues. Per the germline V gene, CDR1 is SGHNT and CDR2 is YYREEE (reference sequence). In nucleotides, the CDR3 is TGTGCCAGCAGCCCTCCCCGCGGGACAGGGAGCTACGAGCAGTACTTC. Translating gives CASSPPRGTGSYEQYF.

The CDR3 sequence: CASSLEGSFSYEQYF. Written as DNA, the CDR3 is TGTGCCAGCAGCTTAGAGGGCAGTTTTTCCTACGAGCAGTACTTC. The chain links TRBV11-3 to TRBJ2-7; D gene uncertain. CDR1 is SGHNT and CDR2 is YENEEA in the germline V gene. The CDR3 runs to 15 residues. Between the trimmed V and J ends, which lost 0 bases and 1 base, there was a span of 10 bases.

V and J are TRBV5-6 and TRBJ2-2; possible D gene TRBD2, 6 bases. Trimming shortened V by 3 bases and J by 1 base, and 13 bases separated the two germline ends. The length of the CDR3 is 16 residues. Germline V gives CDR1 SGHDT, CDR2 YYEEEE. CDR3 region: CASSSSGQGNTGELFF. CDR3 nucleotides: TGTGCCAGCAGCTCAAGCGGGCAGGGGAACACCGGGGAGCTGTTTTTT.

The rearrangement joins TRBV18 to TRBJ1-5; 7 bases agree with TRBD1. Germline CDR1 is KGHSH and CDR2 is LQKENI. The junction had 7 bases not matched to a gene; V was cut back by 4 bases and J by 4 bases. The CDR3 is 15 residues long. The CDR3 DNA reads TGTGCCAGCTCACGTTGGCAGGGGGAAAATCAGCCCCAGCATTTT. Its protein is CASSRWQGENQPQHF.

J is TRBJ1-4 and V is TRBV28; 7 bases match TRBD1. The V gene's germline CDR1 is MDHEN and CDR2 SYDVKM. This CDR3 is built from 17 residues. The junction had 14 bases not matched to a gene; V was cut back by 3 bases and J by 7 bases. CDR3 region: CASSLNSFRTGGEKLFF. CDR3 coding DNA: TGTGCCAGCAGTTTGAACTCTTTCCGGACAGGAGGTGAAAAACTGTTTTTT.

On this clone itself: This specimen includes other DNA sequences encoding the same CDR3. The rearrangement uses TRBV5-1 and TRBJ2-3, with 7 bases aligning to TRBD2. CDR1 and CDR2 from the germline V gene are SGHRS and YFSETQ. The junction had 5 bases not matched to a gene; V was cut back by 4 bases and J by 0 bases. There are 15 residues in the CDR3. This chain's CDR3 is CASSPSGTSTDTQYF. The CDR3 nucleotides read TGCGCCAGCAGCCCTAGCGGAACTAGCACAGATACGCAGTATTTT. The full variable domain, completed using reference TRBV5-1 and TRBJ2-3, is KAGVTQTPRYLIKTRGQQVTLSCSPISGHRSVSWYQQTPGQGLQFLFEYFSETQRNKGNFPGRFSGRQFSNSRSEMNVSTLELGDSALYLCASSPSGTSTDTQYFGPGTRLTVL.

V usage is TRBV19 and J usage is TRBJ1-2; 7 bases are a match to TRBD1. Germline CDR1 is LNHDA and CDR2 is SQIVND (reference sequence). V shed 10 bases, J shed 6 bases, and the junction held 11 bases outside the gene matches. The CDR3 length is 13 residues. CDR3 bases: TGTGCCACCACCTCAAATACAGGGGATGGCTACACCTTC. Residues: CATTSNTGDGYTF.

This chain links TRBV10-3 with TRBJ1-3; no reliable D call. This CDR3 contains 14 residues. V lost 2 bases and J 2 bases, leaving 7 bases between the germline ends. Germline CDR1 reads ENHRY; CDR2 reads SYGVKD. CDR3 nucleotides: TGTGCCATCAGTGAGAGGAGTGCTGGAAACACCATATATTTT. Translation gives CAISERSAGNTIYF.